This section outlines one TCR beta chain sequence together with its context. The antigen remains undetermined. Generated by immunoSEQ multiplex PCR, the TCRdb table keeps only in-frame clones and is missing some. The profile covers some 13,000 clones, with 70% to 80% appearing a single time and roughly 15% taken by the ten largest. These data come from a study of CD4+ T cells in melanoma. Study outcomes and limitations: Neoantigen-specific CD4+ T cells in melanoma reportedly had diverse differentiation states. CD8+ T cell, macrophage and B cell function reportedly correlated with neoantigen-specific CD4+ T cells.

CDR3 size: 14 residues. The ends were cut back, 6 bases at V and 0 bases at J, with 12 bases in the middle. Germline V gene sequence: CDR1 SNHLY, CDR2 FYNNEI. The V gene is TRBV2, the J gene TRBJ2-7; D might be TRBD1 (5 bases). Specimen: cells from a culture (not recorded whether cultured in vitro). The clonotype was recovered from a human donor with melanoma. The CDR3 sequence: CASRYDSSSYEQYF. The DNA for the CDR3 is TGTGCCAGCAGGTATGACAGTAGCTCCTACGAGCAGTACTTC.